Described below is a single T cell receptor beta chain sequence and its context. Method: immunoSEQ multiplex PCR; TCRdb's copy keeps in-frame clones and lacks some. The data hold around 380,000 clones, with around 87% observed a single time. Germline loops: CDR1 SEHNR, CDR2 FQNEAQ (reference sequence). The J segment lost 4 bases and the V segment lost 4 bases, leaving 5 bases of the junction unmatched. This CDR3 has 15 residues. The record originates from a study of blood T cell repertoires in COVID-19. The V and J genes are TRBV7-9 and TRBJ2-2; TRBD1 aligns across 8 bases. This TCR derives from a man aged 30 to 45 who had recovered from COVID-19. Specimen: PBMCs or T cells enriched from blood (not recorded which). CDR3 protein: CASSSRGLATGELFF. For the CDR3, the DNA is TGTGCCAGCAGCTCCAGGGGGCTAGCCACCGGGGAGCTGTTTTTT. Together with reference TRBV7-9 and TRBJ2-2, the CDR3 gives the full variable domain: DTGVSQNPRHKITKRGQNVTFRCDPISEHNRLYWYRQTLGQGPEFLTYFQNEAQLEKSRLLSDRFSAERPKGSFSTLEIQRTEQGDSAMYLCASSSRGLATGELFFGEGSRLTVL.